This T cell receptor beta chain was sequenced during a study of molecular identifiers for immune sequencing clone quantification. V shed 4 bases and J 4 bases; nucleotides not matched to a gene: 8. This CDR3 has 18 amino acids. Germline V gene sequence: CDR1 SGHRS, CDR2 YFSETQ. Using its own MiXCR run on the PCR reads, TCRdb lists one record per CDR3 protein. The sample has over 600,000 distinct CDR3 sequences, 20% seen once; the top ten hold roughly 0.85%. The table lists this clonotype with a few counts. Material for sequencing was naive CD8+ T cells from blood, with Jurkat cell RNA spiked in. This sample's subset: FACS-sorted CD8+CD4-CCR7+CD45RA+ naive T cells. The V call is TRBV5-1, the J call TRBJ2-1; 16 bases fit TRBD2. The sequence came from a human donor in good health. Some libraries in this study had Jurkat cell RNA spiked in. The DNA of the CDR3 is TGCGCCAGCAGCGATCCGGGACTAGCGGGAGGGTCGTACAATGAGCAGTTCTTC. Its protein is CASSDPGLAGGSYNEQFF.